The entry that follows covers one T cell receptor (beta chain) sequence. The target antigen is unknown. This entry is derived from a study of STAT5B mutations in CD4+ large granular lymphocyte leukemia. Losses at the gene ends were 6 bases for V and 3 bases for J; bases not matched to a gene: 10. Germline V gene lookup returns CDR1 MDHEN and CDR2 SYDVKM. This CDR3 has 16 residues. Assay: immunoSEQ multiplex PCR; the TCRdb copy retains only in-frame clones and omits some. This repertoire shows roughly 30,000 clones, approximately 91% found once; its top ten account for around 0.38%. Broader study findings: No patients shared main leukemic clonotypes, though around 25% appeared at low frequency elsewhere. The CD4+ versus CD8+ T-LGLL clonality difference may reflect limited sample size.

This chain links TRBV28 with TRBJ1-4; 7 nucleotides match TRBD1. Source material: CD4+ T cells from blood buffy coats. The receptor was derived from a human donor in good health. CDR3 loop: CASSTRQGGANEKLFF. The CDR3 nucleotides read TGTGCCAGCAGCACGCGACAGGGAGGTGCTAATGAAAAACTGTTTTTT.